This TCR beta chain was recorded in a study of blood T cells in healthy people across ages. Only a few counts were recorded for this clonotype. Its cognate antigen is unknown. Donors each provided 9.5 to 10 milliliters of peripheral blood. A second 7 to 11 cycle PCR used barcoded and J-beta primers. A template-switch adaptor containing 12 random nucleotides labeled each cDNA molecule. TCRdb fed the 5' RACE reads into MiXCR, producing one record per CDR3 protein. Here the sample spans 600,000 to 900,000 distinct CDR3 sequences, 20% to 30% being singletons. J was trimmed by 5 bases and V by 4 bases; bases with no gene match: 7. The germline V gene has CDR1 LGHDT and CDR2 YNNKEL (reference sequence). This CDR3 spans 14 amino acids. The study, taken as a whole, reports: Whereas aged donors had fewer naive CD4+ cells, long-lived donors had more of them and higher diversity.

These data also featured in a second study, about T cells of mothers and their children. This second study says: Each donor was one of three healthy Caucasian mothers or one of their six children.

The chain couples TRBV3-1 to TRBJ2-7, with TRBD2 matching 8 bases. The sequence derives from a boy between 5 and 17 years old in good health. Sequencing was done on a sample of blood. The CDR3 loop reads CASSPGTRGHEQYF. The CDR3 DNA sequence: TGTGCCAGCAGCCCCGGGACTAGGGGCCACGAGCAGTACTTC.